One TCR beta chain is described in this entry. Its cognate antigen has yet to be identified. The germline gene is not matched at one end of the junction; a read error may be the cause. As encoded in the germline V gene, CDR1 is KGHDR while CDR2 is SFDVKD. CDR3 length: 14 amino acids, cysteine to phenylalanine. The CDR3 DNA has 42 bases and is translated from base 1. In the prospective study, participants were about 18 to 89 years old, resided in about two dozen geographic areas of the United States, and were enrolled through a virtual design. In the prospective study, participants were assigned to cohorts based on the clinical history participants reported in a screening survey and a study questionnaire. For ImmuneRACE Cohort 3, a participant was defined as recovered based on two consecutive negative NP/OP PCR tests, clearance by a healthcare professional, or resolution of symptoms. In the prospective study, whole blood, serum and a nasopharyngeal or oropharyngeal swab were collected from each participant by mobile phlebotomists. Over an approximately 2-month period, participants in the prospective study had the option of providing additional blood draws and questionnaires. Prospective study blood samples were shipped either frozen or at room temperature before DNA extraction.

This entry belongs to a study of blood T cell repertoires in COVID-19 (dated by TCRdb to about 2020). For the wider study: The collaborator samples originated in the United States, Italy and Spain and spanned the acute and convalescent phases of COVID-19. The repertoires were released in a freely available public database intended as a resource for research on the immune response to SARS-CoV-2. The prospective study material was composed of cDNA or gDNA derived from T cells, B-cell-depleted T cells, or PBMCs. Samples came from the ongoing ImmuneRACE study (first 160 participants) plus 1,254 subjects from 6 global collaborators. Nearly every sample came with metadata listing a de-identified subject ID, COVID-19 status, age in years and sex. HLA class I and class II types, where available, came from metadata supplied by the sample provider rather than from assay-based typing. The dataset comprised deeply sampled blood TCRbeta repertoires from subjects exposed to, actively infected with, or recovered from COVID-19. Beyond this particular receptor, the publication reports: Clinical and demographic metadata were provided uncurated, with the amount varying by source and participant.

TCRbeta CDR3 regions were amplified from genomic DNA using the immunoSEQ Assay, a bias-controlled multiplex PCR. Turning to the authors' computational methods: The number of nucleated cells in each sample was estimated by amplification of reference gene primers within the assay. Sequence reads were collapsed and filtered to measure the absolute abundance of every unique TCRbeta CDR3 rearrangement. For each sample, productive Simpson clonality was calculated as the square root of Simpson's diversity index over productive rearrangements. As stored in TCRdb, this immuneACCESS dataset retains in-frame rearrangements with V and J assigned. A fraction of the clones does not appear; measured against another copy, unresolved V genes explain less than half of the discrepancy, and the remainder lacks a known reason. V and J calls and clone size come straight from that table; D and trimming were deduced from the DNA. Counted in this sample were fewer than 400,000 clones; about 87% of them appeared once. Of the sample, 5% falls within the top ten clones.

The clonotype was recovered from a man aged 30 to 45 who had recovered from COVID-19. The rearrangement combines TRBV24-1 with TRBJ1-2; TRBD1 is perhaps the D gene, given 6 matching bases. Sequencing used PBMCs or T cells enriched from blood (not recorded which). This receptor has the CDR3 CATSDLSRGYGHTF. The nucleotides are TGTGCCACCAGTGATTTATCCAGGGGCTATGGCCACACCTTC.